The clone carrying this T cell receptor beta chain is a singleton in its sample. What it binds is unknown. Time point reported: baseline pretreatment blood. Described treatment: 15 Gy SBRT to primary tumor, nephrectomy 4 weeks later. After SBRT, blood was collected at 2 and 4 weeks, plus baseline. The V gene lost 3 bases and the J gene lost 2 bases, with 7 bases spanning the gap. The germline gives CDR1 SEHNR, CDR2 FQNEAQ (reference sequence). The CDR3 loop spans 13 amino acids. The record originates from a study of radiation and T cells in renal cell carcinoma. Overall study: Nephrectomy followed 15 Gy stereotactic body radiation by 4 weeks. Whole-study results and caveats: In blood, top tumor clones expanded by 2 weeks, shrinking by 4. Pretreatment tumor biopsies were lacking, so baseline clonotypes are unknown.

Some clones are missing from TCRdb's copy, which holds only in-frame ones; the method was immunoSEQ multiplex PCR. Of about 140,000 clones detected, over 80% appear once; the ten largest clones hold around 21%. The chain combines TRBV7-9 with TRBJ1-2; D ambiguous. This specimen was blood, taken from a patient whose treatment included radiotherapy and nephrectomy. The TCR was taken from a woman aged 45-59 years with renal cell carcinoma. CDR3 residues: CASSFSINYGYTF. As DNA, the CDR3 is TGTGCCAGCAGCTTTAGTATAAACTATGGCTACACCTTC.